This T cell receptor beta chain was obtained from a study of T-cell reconstitution after alpha-beta-depleted transplantation in children. The study, taken as a whole, reports: When one year had passed after transplant, most T-cell counts and diversity came from newly produced T cells. Reportedly, only several hundred clones from non-depleted graft cells drove alpha-beta T-cell counts at about two months.

As for this clonotype: Its specificity is unknown.

The TCRbeta library was prepared with unique molecular identifiers. A single record per CDR3 protein comes from TCRdb applying MiXCR to the PCR reads. The table records a few hundred thousand distinct CDR3 sequences, 13% of them present only once. The source material was PBMCs, mostly from graft donor cells, sampled 360 days after TCRalphabeta/CD19-depleted stem cell transplant. The receptor comes from a male patient between 5 and 17 years old who had a stem cell transplant for acute myeloid leukemia, so the T cells may come from the graft donor.

In DNA, the CDR3 is TGTGCCAGCAGCGAATATGACAGGGGAGGAGCCCAGTCCTACAAAGAGACCCAGTACTTC. Its translation: CASSEYDRGGAQSYKETQYF. The rearrangement uses TRBV9 and TRBJ2-5, with 8 positions matching TRBD1. J lost 3 bases, V lost 3 bases, and 22 bases had no gene match. The CDR3 sequence is 20 residues long. CDR1 and CDR2 (germline): SGDLS, YYNGEE.